This T cell receptor beta chain was recorded in a study of T cell clonotyping in hematopoietic cell transplantation. Study-wide points: Graft donor and pretransplant recipient Inverse Simpson Index values predicted broader posttransplant TCR diversity.

V trimming: 1 base; J trimming: 2 bases; junction bases outside the gene matches: 3. The CDR3 spans 15 residues. Germline V gene sequence: CDR1 SGHVS, CDR2 FQNEAQ. To note about this clone: Its antigen is not known.

Noted time point: recipient sample about 28 days before transplant, after cytoreduction. Sequencing was performed with immunoSEQ multiplex PCR; in TCRdb, only in-frame clones are kept and a portion is missing. The sample shows 75,000 to 95,000 clones, around 96% of them seen only once. The J gene is TRBJ2-7, the V gene TRBV7-8, with TRBD1 matching over 9 bases. This sample comprised peripheral blood mononuclear cells, obtained before stem cell transplant. The sequence derives from a woman in her forties or fifties with acute myeloid leukemia. Some clones in this sample may be carry-over from other donors' samples. CDR3 DNA: TGTGCCAGCAGCTTAGAAGGGACAGGGCCCTACGAGCAGTACTTC. As protein: CASSLEGTGPYEQYF.